These 29 T cell receptor beta chains were all obtained from the same sample, sequenced in a study of post-analysis software for immune sequencing data. Findings and caveats of the study: Four or five TRBV segments occurring more often in patients than controls included TRBV5-6, TRBV5-1 and TRBV20-1.

Unique molecular identifiers had been added to the TCR beta cDNA libraries. MiXCR was run by TCRdb on the PCR reads, yielding one entry per CDR3 protein. The profile shows about 620,000 distinct CDR3 sequences, roughly 46% of them singletons. These receptors have no identified antigens. Sample: blood. These receptors were collected from a girl between 5 and 17 years old with multiple sclerosis.

In this sample, this clonotype turned up a few times. The chain recombines TRBV7-8 with TRBJ2-7; possibly TRBD2 for D (6 bases). Trimming removed 4 bases from V and 6 bases from J, with 16 bases in between. The CDR3 loop spans 14 amino acids. Germline CDR1 reads SGHVS; CDR2 reads FQNEAQ. CDR3 sequence reads: CASSSRLGSFEQYF. The CDR3 DNA reads TGTGCCAGCAGCTCGAGACTAGGGAGTTTCGAGCAGTACTTC.

J is TRBJ2-7 and V is TRBV5-1; TRBD2 might be the D (6 bases). The CDR3 is 14 residues long. V lost 1 base and J 3 bases, leaving 11 bases between the germline ends. Looked up from germline, CDR1 is SGHRS and CDR2 is YFSETQ. The CDR3 DNA follows: TGCGCCAGCAGCTTGCCGGGACTGAGCTACGAGCAGTACTTC. It codes for CASSLPGLSYEQYF.

The chain is built from TRBV12-5 and TRBJ2-1; 7 nucleotides align to TRBD2. Per germline, CDR1 LGHNT and CDR2 FRNRAP. This CDR3 comprises 15 residues. V lost 7 bases to trimming and J lost 0 bases; unmatched junction nucleotides: 6. The CDR3 bases are TGTGCTAGTGCTCCGGGGGGTAGCTCCTACAATGAGCAGTTCTTC. Amino acid sequence: CASAPGGSSYNEQFF.

The CDR3 DNA follows: TGTGCCAGCAACTTGGACAGCTACCCTTACGAGCAGTACTTC. It codes for CASNLDSYPYEQYF. The V gene is TRBV21-1, the J gene TRBJ2-7; TRBD1, as called in the table, went unchecked against the DNA. TRBV21-1 has pseudogene status. The CDR3 runs 14 residues.

The chain recombines TRBV20-1 with TRBJ1-6; D remains ambiguous. Germline CDR1 and CDR2: DFQATT and SNEGSKA (reference sequence). Trimming pared 6 bases from V and 10 bases from J, leaving 16 bases between. The CDR3 spans 13 residues. DNA for the CDR3: TGCAGTGCCAGGTCGGCCCGGAGATCACCCCTCCACTTT. It codes for CSARSARRSPLHF.

Of note for this clonotype: One junction end disagrees with the germline gene, perhaps due to a read error. The chain recombines TRBV6-5 with TRBJ1-2; D gene ambiguous. The CDR3 sequence is 14 residues long. Looked up from germline, CDR1 is MNHEY and CDR2 is SVGAGI. This CDR3 is CASLSIRSRYGYTF. CDR3 in DNA: TGTGCCAGCTTAAGTATAAGGTCCCGCTATGGCTACACCTTT.

A single count supports this clonotype. This chain connects TRBV5-1 to TRBJ2-3; the match to TRBD1 covers 7 bases. Germline CDR1 and CDR2: SGHRS and YFSETQ. Trimming at V came to 4 bases and at J to 4 bases, leaving 6 bases not matched to a gene. This CDR3 spans 14 amino acids. CDR3 sequence reads: CASSGQGVADTQYF. The CDR3 region has the DNA TGCGCCAGCAGCGGGCAGGGGGTCGCAGATACGCAGTATTTT.

This clonotype has ten or more counts. The chain links TRBV20-1 to TRBJ2-7; the D gene is possibly TRBD2 (6 bases). CDR3 length equals 14 residues. V was pared by 3 bases and J by 7 bases, with 19 bases between. Per germline, CDR1 DFQATT and CDR2 SNEGSKA (reference sequence). CDR3 nucleotides: TGCAGTGCTAGGCCCCAAGCGGGCCCCCTGGAGCAGTACTTC. Translation: CSARPQAGPLEQYF.

This clonotype came up a few times. The chain has TRBV4-1 and TRBJ1-4; no clear D gene. Germline-derived CDR1 and CDR2 are MGHRA and YSYEKL. The V gene lost 0 bases and the J gene lost 9 bases, with 14 bases spanning the gap. The CDR3 contains 15 residues. The CDR3 sequence is CASSQDADGRQKLFF. CDR3 DNA sequence: TGCGCCAGCAGCCAAGACGCCGACGGACGGCAAAAACTGTTTTTT.

V usage is TRBV29-1 and J usage is TRBJ1-2, with 9 bases lining up with TRBD1. Germline V lookup: CDR1 SQVTM, CDR2 ANQGSEA. The CDR3 spans 11 residues. The CDR3 here is CGGQGDYGYTF. In nucleotides, the CDR3 is TGCGGGGGACAGGGCGACTATGGCTACACCTTC.

Only a few counts were recorded for this clonotype. The rearrangement uses TRBV4-1 and TRBJ2-7; D may be TRBD2 (6 bases). Trimming stripped 1 base from V and 0 bases from J, with 10 bases between. Germline V gene data show CDR1 as MGHRA and CDR2 as YSYEKL. This CDR3 has 15 residues. CDR3 region: CASSQVFGSSYEQYF. In DNA form, the CDR3 reads TGCGCCAGCAGCCAAGTCTTCGGGAGCTCCTACGAGCAGTACTTC.

The chain employs TRBV11-2 and TRBJ2-3; D may be TRBD2 (6 bases). This CDR3 has 15 amino acids. Trimming left V 7 bases short and J 4 bases short, with 18 bases between. Germline V gene sequence: CDR1 SGHAT, CDR2 FQNNGV. CDR3 nucleotide sequence: TGTGCCAGCATTATAGGGCTAGCGAGGCCAGATACGCAGTATTTT. Its protein product is CASIIGLARPDTQYF.

The chain is built from TRBV12-3 or TRBV12-4 and TRBJ2-3; no firm D call. Trimming left V 3 bases short and J 0 bases short, with 10 bases between. The CDR3 spans 15 residues. The CDR3 DNA sequence: TGTGCCAGCAGTTTCAGCTCACCTAGCACAGATACGCAGTATTTT. As protein: CASSFSSPSTDTQYF.

The chain carries TRBV20-1 and TRBJ2-5; 7 nucleotides agree with TRBD2. The CDR3 runs 13 residues. Germline values: CDR1 DFQATT, CDR2 SNEGSKA (reference sequence). This chain's CDR3 is CSTRTGGTETQYF. CDR3 nucleotide sequence: TGCAGCACCAGAACCGGGGGGACAGAGACCCAGTACTTC.

This clonotype was counted many times. The rearrangement uses TRBV12-3 or TRBV12-4 and TRBJ2-7; D is possibly TRBD1 (6 bases). Deletions cut 6 bases from V and 1 base from J, with 10 bases between. The CDR3 has 13 residues. The CDR3 DNA sequence: TGTGCCAGCAGAAGGACAGCTTCCTACGAGCAGTACTTC. This translates into CASRRTASYEQYF.

The chain is built from TRBV11-2 and TRBJ2-1; 10 positions agree with TRBD2. V dropped 5 bases and J dropped 6; count of bases not matched to a gene: 7. The CDR3 is 15 amino acids. Germline values: CDR1 SGHAT, CDR2 FQNNGV. The CDR3 here is CASSGSGRPGNEQFF. The CDR3 DNA reads as TGTGCCAGCAGCGGTAGCGGGAGGCCAGGCAATGAGCAGTTCTTC.

This chain links TRBV12-3 or TRBV12-4 with TRBJ2-1; D not resolved. V was trimmed by 9 bases and J by 5 bases, leaving 8 bases between them. The CDR3 runs to 11 residues. CDR3 in amino acids: CASVLNNEQFF. The DNA of the CDR3 is TGTGCCAGTGTCCTGAACAATGAGCAGTTCTTC.

This clonotype was counted between two and nine times. The rearrangement uses TRBV7-3 and TRBJ2-5; 10 bases map to TRBD2. CDR1 is SGHTA and CDR2 is FQGTGA in the germline V gene. The CDR3 length is 14 residues. Unmatched junction bases numbered 3, after V lost 2 bases and J lost 6 bases. CDR3 in amino acids: CASSLGTSAQTQYF. Written as DNA, the CDR3 is TGTGCCAGCAGCTTAGGGACTAGCGCCCAGACCCAGTACTTC.

The rearrangement uses TRBV6-6 and TRBJ1-1; maybe TRBD1 (6 bases). With 7 bases removed from V and 5 bases from J, the gap between germline ends came to 23 bases. The germline V gene encodes CDR1 MNHNY and CDR2 SVGAGI (reference sequence). The CDR3 totals 16 residues. Here the CDR3 reads CASIGRTVPGGTEAFF. The CDR3 DNA follows: TGTGCCAGCATCGGACGGACAGTACCTGGAGGGACTGAAGCTTTCTTT.

This clonotype was found a few times. The chain carries TRBV6-5 and TRBJ1-1; D possibly corresponds to TRBD1 (5 bases). The CDR3 has 15 residues. Trimming removed 7 bases at V and 1 base at J, with 16 bases between. The V gene's germline CDR1 is MNHEY and CDR2 SVGAGI. The CDR3 DNA follows: TGTGCCAGCACCCAGAAGTGGGGCTCGAACACTGAAGCTTTCTTT. Residues: CASTQKWGSNTEAFF.

This rearrangement joins TRBV7-2 to TRBJ1-4; D is unresolved. This CDR3 is 14 amino acids long. Germline V CDR1 and CDR2: SGHTA, FQGNSA. V shed 5 bases and J shed 8 bases, with 15 bases lying between them. The CDR3 sequence is CASSAPPGTEKLFF. CDR3 coding DNA: TGTGCCAGCAGCGCACCACCGGGAACCGAAAAACTGTTTTTT.

The chain combines TRBV29-1 with TRBJ1-1; D possibly corresponds to TRBD1 (5 bases). Germline CDR1 reads SQVTM; CDR2 reads ANQGSEA. V was clipped by 3 bases and J by 0 bases, with 11 bases between them. This CDR3 has 14 residues. The CDR3 nucleotides read TGCAGCGTTGAGACAAGGGGACTGAACACTGAAGCTTTCTTT. The encoded protein is CSVETRGLNTEAFF.

The CDR3, as DNA: TGCAGTGCTGTACCGGGAGCTTACTACAATGAGCAGTTCTTC. It is translated as CSAVPGAYYNEQFF. The V gene is TRBV20-1, the J gene TRBJ2-1, with D possibly matching TRBD2 (6 bases). V dropped 5 bases and J dropped 3 bases, with 14 bases sitting between them. Per the germline V gene, CDR1 is DFQATT and CDR2 is SNEGSKA (reference sequence). The CDR3 totals 14 residues.

This clonotype was recorded a few times. This chain links TRBV6-5 with TRBJ2-7; possibly TRBD1 for D (6 bases). This CDR3 has 16 amino acids. V dropped 0 bases and J dropped 2 bases, with 14 bases sitting between them. CDR1 is MNHEY, CDR2 SVGAGI, per germline. The CDR3 sequence: CASSYSGARGTYEQYF. CDR3 DNA: TGTGCCAGCAGTTACTCGGGGGCCAGAGGAACCTACGAGCAGTACTTC.

This chain joins TRBV6-5 and TRBJ2-2, with D unclear. The germline CDR1 and CDR2 sequences are MNHEY and SVGAGI. V gave up 2 bases and J gave up 6 bases, with 1 base separating them. This CDR3 has 11 residues. CDR3 amino acids: CASSYAGELFF. CDR3 sequence (DNA): TGTGCCAGCAGTTACGCCGGGGAGCTGTTTTTT.

The chain has TRBV20-1 and TRBJ2-5, with D perhaps matching TRBD2 (6 bases). This CDR3 spans 14 amino acids. Trimming stripped 2 bases from V and 5 bases from J, with 15 bases between. CDR1 is DFQATT, CDR2 SNEGSKA, per germline (reference sequence). CDR3 loop: CSARPRRLEETQYF. The CDR3 nucleotides read TGCAGTGCTAGACCCAGAAGACTAGAGGAGACCCAGTACTTC.

This clonotype was found a few times. The genes are TRBV6-1 and TRBJ2-1; D may correspond to TRBD1 or TRBD2 (5 bases each). The CDR3 extends over 18 amino acids. Trimming shortened V by 5 bases and J by 0 bases, and 20 bases separated the two germline ends. Germline CDR1 is MNHNS and CDR2 is SASEGT. CDR3 bases: TGTGCCAGCAGTCATGGGGCGGGCCGCCCCAGCTCCTACAATGAGCAGTTCTTC. This translates into CASSHGAGRPSSYNEQFF.

J is TRBJ1-1 and V is TRBV15; no reliable D call. Germline assignment: CDR1 LNHNV and CDR2 YYDKDF (reference sequence). The CDR3 length is 13 residues. Trimming took off 6 bases at V and 1 base at J, with 9 bases between the two ends. CDR3 nucleotides: TGTGCCACCAGTCAGGCCCGGAACACTGAAGCTTTCTTT. It yields the protein CATSQARNTEAFF.

This clonotype appeared many times. This chain links TRBV4-2 with TRBJ2-5; a possible D gene is TRBD2 (5 bases). V gave up 1 base and J gave up 4 bases, with 10 bases separating them. The CDR3 totals 14 residues. CDR1 is LGHNA and CDR2 is YNFKEQ in the germline V gene. CDR3 sequence: CASSQVGGGETQYF. The CDR3 DNA is TGTGCCAGCAGCCAAGTCGGTGGAGGAGAGACCCAGTACTTC.